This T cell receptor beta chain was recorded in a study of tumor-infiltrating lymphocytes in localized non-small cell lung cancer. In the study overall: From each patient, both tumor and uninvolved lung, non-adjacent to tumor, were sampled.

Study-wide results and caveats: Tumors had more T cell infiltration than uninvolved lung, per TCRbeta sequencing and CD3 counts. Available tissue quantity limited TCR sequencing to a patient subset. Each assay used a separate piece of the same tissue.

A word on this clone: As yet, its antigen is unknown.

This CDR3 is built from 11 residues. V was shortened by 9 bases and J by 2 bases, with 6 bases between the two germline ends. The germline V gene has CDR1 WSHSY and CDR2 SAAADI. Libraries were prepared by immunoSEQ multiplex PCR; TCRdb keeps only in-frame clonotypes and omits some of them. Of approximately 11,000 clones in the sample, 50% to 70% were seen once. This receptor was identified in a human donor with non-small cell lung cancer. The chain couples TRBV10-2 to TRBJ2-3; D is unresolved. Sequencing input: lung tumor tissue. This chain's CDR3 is CASLFTDTQYF. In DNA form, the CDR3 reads TGCGCCAGTCTATTCACAGATACGCAGTATTTT.